A selection of T cell receptor beta chains follows, all from one sample in a study of T-cell reconstitution after alpha-beta-depleted transplantation in children. A single record per CDR3 protein comes from TCRdb applying MiXCR to the PCR reads. The repertoire has around 450,000 distinct CDR3 sequences, around two fifths of them found once; the top ten carry 27%. The sample consisted of PBMCs, taken before TCRalphabeta/CD19-depleted stem cell transplant. All receptors derive from a girl between 2 and 10 years old with aplastic anemia, due to receive a stem cell transplant. The CDR3 runs from the conserved cysteine through the conserved F or W. The D gene is left open where the match is weak. The listing skips clone size in some rows; elsewhere it reads once, few, many or a size class.

>13|TRBJ1-2|NA|TRBV15|few
CATSRQGDYGYTF
TGTGCCACCAGCAGACAGGGAGACTATGGCTACACCTTC
>16|TRBJ2-6|NA|TRBV2|NA
CASSERGNSGANVLTF
TGTGCCAGCAGTGAAAGGGGGAACTCTGGGGCCAACGTCCTGACTTTC
>14|TRBJ2-5|NA|TRBV6-1|NA
CASSLTKLEETQYF
TGTGCCAGCAGCCTTACGAAGCTTGAAGAGACCCAGTACTTC
>13|TRBJ2-2|NA|TRBV3-1|NA
CASSQVPAGELFF
TGTGCCAGCAGCCAAGTGCCTGCCGGGGAGCTGTTTTTT
>15|TRBJ1-2|TRBD1|TRBV29-1|NA
CSVGADRGMGYGYTF
TGCAGCGTTGGTGCTGACAGGGGCATGGGCTATGGCTACACCTTC
>12|TRBJ2-1|NA|TRBV6-6|NA
CASSLHTNEQFF
TGTGCCAGCAGTCTACACACCAATGAGCAGTTCTTC
>14|TRBJ2-5|NA|TRBV10-2|many
CASRIPGHQETQYF
TGCGCCAGCAGGATTCCTGGACATCAAGAGACCCAGTACTTC
>12|TRBJ2-7|NA|TRBV6-5|few
CASRGTSYEQYF
TGTGCCAGCCGAGGGACGTCCTACGAGCAGTACTTC
>15|TRBJ2-1|TRBD2|TRBV11-2|NA
CASATVGGGGNEQFF
TGTGCCAGCGCTACCGTCGGGGGGGGCGGAAATGAGCAGTTCTTC
>12|TRBJ1-2|NA|TRBV10-3|few
CAISDRNYGYTF
TGTGCCATCAGTGACAGGAACTATGGCTACACCTTC
>17|TRBJ2-4|NA|TRBV12-3/TRBV12-4|NA
CASSFWLPKGVKNIQYF
TGTGCCAGCAGTTTTTGGCTTCCTAAAGGAGTAAAAAACATTCAGTACTTC
>17|TRBJ2-3|TRBD2|TRBV20-1|NA
CSARGETSGGIRDTQYF
TGCAGTGCTAGAGGAGAAACTAGCGGGGGAATAAGGGATACGCAGTATTTT
>15|TRBJ2-7|TRBD2|TRBV7-2|NA
CASSLSGGAVNEQYF
TGTGCCAGCAGCCTTAGCGGGGGGGCCGTAAACGAGCAGTACTTC
>15|TRBJ1-5|NA|TRBV19|NA
CAARRGAQSNQPQHF
TGTGCCGCCAGAAGGGGGGCGCAGAGCAATCAGCCCCAGCATTTT
>14|TRBJ2-7|NA|TRBV5-1|many
CASSSLGFAYEQYF
TGCGCCAGCAGCTCCCTAGGGTTTGCCTACGAGCAGTACTTC
>16|TRBJ2-3|TRBD2|TRBV20-1|NA
CSARLPGRGLSDTQYF
TGCAGTGCTAGACTACCGGGACGGGGACTATCGGATACGCAGTATTTT
>16|TRBJ1-2|NA|TRBV27|few
CASSLSDARGPPGYTF
TGTGCCAGCAGTTTATCGGACGCCCGGGGTCCTCCGGGCTACACCTTC
>14|TRBJ2-7|NA|TRBV20-1|few
CSARIQGTIYEQYF
TGCAGTGCTAGAATCCAGGGAACGATCTACGAGCAGTACTTC
>15|TRBJ2-3|NA|TRBV29-1|NA
CSVVVGGLKTDTQYF
TGCAGCGTTGTGGTGGGGGGCTTGAAGACAGATACGCAGTATTTT
>15|TRBJ2-1|NA|TRBV7-9|many
CASSHSEVPYNEQFF
TGTGCCAGCAGCCACTCGGAGGTCCCCTACAATGAGCAGTTCTTC
>14|TRBJ2-3|NA|TRBV7-2|few
CASSYVALTDTQYF
TGTGCCAGCAGCTACGTGGCTCTCACAGATACGCAGTATTTT
>15|TRBJ2-5|NA|TRBV20-1|NA
CSARGHRDNQETQYF
TGCAGTGCTAGAGGCCACCGGGACAACCAAGAGACCCAGTACTTC
>13|TRBJ2-7|NA|TRBV27|few
CASSFLDGYEQYF
TGTGCCAGCAGTTTTCTGGACGGCTACGAGCAGTACTTC
>9|TRBJ2-3|NA|TRBV24-1|NA
CATSDRQYF
TGTGCCACCAGTGACCGACAGTATTTT
>16|TRBJ2-1|NA|TRBV20-1|many
CSARVSGAETYNEQFF
TGCAGTGCTAGGGTTAGCGGAGCTGAAACCTACAATGAGCAGTTCTTC
>15|TRBJ1-3|NA|TRBV18|few
CASSPAGWTGNTIYF
TGTGCCAGCTCACCGGCTGGGTGGACTGGAAACACCATATATTTT
>12|TRBJ2-5|NA|TRBV7-2|few
CASSPYGETQYF
TGTGCCAGCAGCCCCTATGGCGAGACCCAGTACTTC
>15|TRBJ2-7|NA|TRBV28|few
CASSLGGGRSYEQYF
TGTGCCAGCAGTTTAGGAGGGGGACGCTCCTACGAGCAGTACTTC
>14|TRBJ2-5|NA|TRBV6-5|NA
CASSYSYRQETQYF
TGTGCCAGCAGTTACTCGTACAGGCAAGAGACCCAGTACTTC
>13|TRBJ1-2|NA|TRBV6-1|once
CASSRTDPYGYTF
TGTGCCAGCAGTCGGACAGATCCCTATGGCTACACCTTC
>15|TRBJ2-3|NA|TRBV5-6|NA
CASSLNGQNTDTQYF
TGTGCCAGCAGCTTGAACGGACAGAACACAGATACGCAGTATTTT
>12|TRBJ2-7|NA|TRBV29-1|few
CSVNTPFYEQYF
TGCAGCGTTAACACACCTTTCTACGAGCAGTACTTC
>12|TRBJ2-3|NA|TRBV20-1|NA
CSASSFTDTQYF
TGCAGTGCTAGCAGCTTCACAGATACGCAGTATTTT
>12|TRBJ1-5|NA|TRBV7-9|NA
CASPPGTSPQHF
TGTGCCAGCCCCCCGGGGACTTCGCCCCAGCATTTT
>20|TRBJ1-2|NA|TRBV12-2|NA
CASRLARVPNRGWNNYGYTF
TGTGCAAGTCGCTTAGCGCGAGTCCCGAACAGGGGTTGGAATAACTATGGCTACACCTTC
>12|TRBJ1-2|TRBD1|TRBV20-1|NA
CSAKQGSYGYTF
TGCAGTGCCAAACAGGGGTCTTATGGCTACACCTTC
>14|TRBJ2-7|TRBD2|TRBV27|NA
CASSLLGGGDEQYF
TGTGCCAGCAGTTTATTAGGCGGGGGGGACGAGCAGTACTTC
>15|TRBJ1-5|TRBD1|TRBV28|once
CASSLTGGDDQPQHF
TGTGCCAGCAGCCTGACAGGGGGGGATGATCAGCCCCAGCATTTT
>19|TRBJ2-1|TRBD2|TRBV20-1|few
CSARPPRGTSGSSYNEQFF
TGCAGTGCTCGACCGCCTAGGGGGACTAGCGGGAGCTCCTACAATGAGCAGTTCTTC
>15|TRBJ2-1|TRBD2|TRBV20-1|few
CSAVDSGRSYNEQFF
TGCAGTGCTGTAGATAGCGGGAGAAGCTACAATGAGCAGTTCTTC
>14|TRBJ1-1|TRBD1|TRBV12-3/TRBV12-4|few
CASSLRTGFFETFF
TGTGCCAGCAGTTTAAGGACAGGTTTTTTTGAAACTTTCTTT
>13|TRBJ2-1|NA|TRBV14|many
CASSQGRSNEQFF
TGTGCCAGCAGCCAGGGACGGTCTAATGAGCAGTTCTTC
>14|TRBJ2-5|TRBD2|TRBV7-2|few
CASTRTPGGETQYF
TGTGCCAGCACCCGAACCCCGGGGGGGGAGACCCAGTACTTC
>15|TRBJ2-4|NA|TRBV20-1|NA
CSASDTGSPKNIQYF
TGCAGTGCTAGTGACACCGGGTCCCCCAAAAACATTCAGTACTTC
>15|TRBJ2-3|NA|TRBV13|few
CASSEAGAGTDTQYF
TGTGCCAGCAGCGAGGCGGGGGCGGGAACAGATACGCAGTATTTT
>13|TRBJ2-3|NA|TRBV24-1|many
CATSDPTKNTQYF
TGTGCCACCAGTGACCCCACTAAGAATACGCAGTATTTT